This entry is about one TCR beta chain. Antigen specificity is unknown. These data are taken from a study of cytomegalovirus exposure and HLA in healthy donors. The CDR3 loop spans 15 amino acids. CDR1 and CDR2 from the germline V gene are MGHRA and YSYEKL. The germline V and J ends were trimmed by 1 base and 5 bases, with 12 bases remaining between them. The PCR contained 60 Vbeta and 13 Jbeta primers. Some clones are missing from TCRdb's copy, which holds only in-frame ones; the method was immunoSEQ multiplex PCR. In the table there are 170,000 or so clones, 60% to 80% of which are singletons. Findings and caveats of the study: Researchers left out some V segments, among them TRBV6-2 and TRBV6-3, as indistinguishable. Researchers catalogued some 160 TCR beta chains as cytomegalovirus-associated.

The chain recombines TRBV4-1 with TRBJ2-4, with D hard to call. Sequencing used PBMCs. The receptor's source is a woman between 45 and 60 years old in good health and CMV-seropositive. The CDR3: CASSQGYSVQNIQYF. For the CDR3, the DNA is TGCGCCAGCAGCCAAGGCTATTCCGTCCAAAACATTCAGTACTTC.